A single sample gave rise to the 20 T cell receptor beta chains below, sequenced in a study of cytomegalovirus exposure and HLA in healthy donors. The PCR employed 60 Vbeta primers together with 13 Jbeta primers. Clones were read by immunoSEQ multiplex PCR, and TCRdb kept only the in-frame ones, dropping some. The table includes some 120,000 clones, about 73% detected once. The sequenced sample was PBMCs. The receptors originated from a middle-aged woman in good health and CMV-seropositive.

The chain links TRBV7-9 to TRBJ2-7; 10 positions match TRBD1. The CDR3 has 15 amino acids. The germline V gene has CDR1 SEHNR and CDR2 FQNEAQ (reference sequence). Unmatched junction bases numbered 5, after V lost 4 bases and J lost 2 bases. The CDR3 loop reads CASSSYGTGAYEQYF. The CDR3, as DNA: TGTGCCAGCAGCTCGTACGGGACAGGGGCCTACGAGCAGTACTTC.

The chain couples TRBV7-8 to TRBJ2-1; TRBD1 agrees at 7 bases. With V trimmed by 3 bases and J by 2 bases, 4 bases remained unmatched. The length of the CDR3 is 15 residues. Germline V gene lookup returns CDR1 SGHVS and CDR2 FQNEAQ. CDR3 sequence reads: CASSLEQGAYNEQFF. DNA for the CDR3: TGTGCCAGCAGCTTGGAGCAGGGGGCCTACAATGAGCAGTTCTTC.

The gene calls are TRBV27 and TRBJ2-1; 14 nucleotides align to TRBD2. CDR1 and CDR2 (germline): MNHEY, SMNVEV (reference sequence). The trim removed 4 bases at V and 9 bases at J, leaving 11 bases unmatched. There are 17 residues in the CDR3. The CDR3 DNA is TGTGCCAGCAGTTCCTGGGCCGGGACTAGCGGGAGCACTGAGCAGTTCTTC. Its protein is CASSSWAGTSGSTEQFF.

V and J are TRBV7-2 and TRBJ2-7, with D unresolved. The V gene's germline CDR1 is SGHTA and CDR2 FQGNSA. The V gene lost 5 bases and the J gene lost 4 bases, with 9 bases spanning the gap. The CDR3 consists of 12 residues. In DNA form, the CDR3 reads TGTGCCAGCAGCCGAACAAGTTACGAGCAGTACTTC. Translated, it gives CASSRTSYEQYF.

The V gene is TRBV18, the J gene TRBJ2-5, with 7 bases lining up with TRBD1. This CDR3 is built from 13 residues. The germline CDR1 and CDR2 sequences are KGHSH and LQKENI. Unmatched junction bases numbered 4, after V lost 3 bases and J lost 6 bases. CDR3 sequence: CASSPGQQQTQYF. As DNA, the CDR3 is TGTGCCAGCTCACCGGGACAGCAACAGACCCAGTACTTC.

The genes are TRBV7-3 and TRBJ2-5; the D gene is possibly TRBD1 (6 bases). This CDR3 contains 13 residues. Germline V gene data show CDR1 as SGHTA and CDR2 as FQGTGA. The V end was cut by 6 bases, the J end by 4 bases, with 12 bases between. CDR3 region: CASSPTGRETQYF. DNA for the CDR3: TGTGCCAGCAGTCCTACAGGGAGAGAGACCCAGTACTTC.

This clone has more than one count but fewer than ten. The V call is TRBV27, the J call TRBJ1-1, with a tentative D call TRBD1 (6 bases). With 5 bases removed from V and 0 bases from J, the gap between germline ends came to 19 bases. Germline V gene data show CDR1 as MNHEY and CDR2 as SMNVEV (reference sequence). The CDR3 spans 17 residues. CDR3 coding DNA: TGTGCCAGCAGTCGTAAGGGGGGGGTCGCAATGAACACTGAAGCTTTCTTT. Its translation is CASSRKGGVAMNTEAFF.

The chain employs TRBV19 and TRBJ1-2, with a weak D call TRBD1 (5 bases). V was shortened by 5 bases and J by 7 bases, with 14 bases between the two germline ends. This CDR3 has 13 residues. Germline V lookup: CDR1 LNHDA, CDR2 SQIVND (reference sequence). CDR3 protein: CASSPTRQGGYTF. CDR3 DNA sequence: TGTGCCAGTAGTCCGACACGGCAGGGTGGCTACACCTTC. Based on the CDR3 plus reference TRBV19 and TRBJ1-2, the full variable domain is DGGITQSPKYLFRKEGQNVTLSCEQNLNHDAMYWYRQDPGQGLRLIYYSQIVNDFQKGDIAEGYSVSREKKESFPLTVTSAQKNPTAFYLCASSPTRQGGYTFGSGTRLTVV.

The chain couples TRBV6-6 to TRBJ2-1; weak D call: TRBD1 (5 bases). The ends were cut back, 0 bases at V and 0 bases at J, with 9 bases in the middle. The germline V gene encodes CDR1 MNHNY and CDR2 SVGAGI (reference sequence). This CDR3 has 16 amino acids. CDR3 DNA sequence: TGTGCCAGCAGTTACTCCGCAGGGTTCTCCTACAATGAGCAGTTCTTC. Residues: CASSYSAGFSYNEQFF.

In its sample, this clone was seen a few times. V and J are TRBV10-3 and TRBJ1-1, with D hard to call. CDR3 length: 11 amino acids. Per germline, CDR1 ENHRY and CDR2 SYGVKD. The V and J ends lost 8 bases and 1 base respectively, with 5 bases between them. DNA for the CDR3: TGTGCCATCGCAGGGAACACTGAAGCTTTCTTT. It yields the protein CAIAGNTEAFF.

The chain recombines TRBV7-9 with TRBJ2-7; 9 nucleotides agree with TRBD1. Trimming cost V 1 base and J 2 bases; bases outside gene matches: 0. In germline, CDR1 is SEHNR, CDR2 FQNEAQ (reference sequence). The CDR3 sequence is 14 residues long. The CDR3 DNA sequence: TGTGCCAGCAGCTTAGGGACAGGGGCCTACGAGCAGTACTTC. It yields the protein CASSLGTGAYEQYF.

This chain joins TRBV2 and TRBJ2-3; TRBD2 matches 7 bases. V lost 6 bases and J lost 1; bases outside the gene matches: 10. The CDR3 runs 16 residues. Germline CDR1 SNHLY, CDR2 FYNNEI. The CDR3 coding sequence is TGTGCCAGCAGCCCCATGGGGGGGTCTGGCACAGATACGCAGTATTTT. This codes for CASSPMGGSGTDTQYF.

The chain's CDR3 is CASRFLGSKETQYF. CDR3 in DNA: TGTGCCAGCAGATTCTTAGGGAGTAAAGAGACCCAGTACTTC. V usage is TRBV7-9 and J usage is TRBJ2-5; TRBD2 might be the D (5 bases). This CDR3 spans 14 amino acids. V lost 6 bases and J 3 bases, leaving 14 bases between the germline ends. Germline loops: CDR1 SEHNR, CDR2 FQNEAQ (reference sequence).

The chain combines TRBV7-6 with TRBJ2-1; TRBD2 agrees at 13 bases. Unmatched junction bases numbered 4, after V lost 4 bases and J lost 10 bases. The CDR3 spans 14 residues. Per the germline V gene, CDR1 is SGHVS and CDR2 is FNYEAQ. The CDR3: CASSSGLAGDEQFF. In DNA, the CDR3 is TGTGCCAGCAGCTCTGGACTAGCGGGGGACGAGCAGTTCTTC.

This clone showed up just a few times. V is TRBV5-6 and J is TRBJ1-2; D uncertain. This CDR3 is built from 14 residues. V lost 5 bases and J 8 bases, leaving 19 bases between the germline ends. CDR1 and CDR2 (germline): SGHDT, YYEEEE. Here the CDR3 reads CASSWVSMEGGYTF. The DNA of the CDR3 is TGTGCCAGCAGTTGGGTGTCCATGGAGGGAGGCTACACCTTC. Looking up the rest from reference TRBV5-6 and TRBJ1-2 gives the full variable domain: DAGVTQSPTHLIKTRGQQVTLRCSPKSGHDTVSWYQQALGQGPQFIFQYYEEEERQRGNFPDRFSGHQFPNYSSELNVNALLLGDSALYLCASSWVSMEGGYTFGSGTRLTVV.

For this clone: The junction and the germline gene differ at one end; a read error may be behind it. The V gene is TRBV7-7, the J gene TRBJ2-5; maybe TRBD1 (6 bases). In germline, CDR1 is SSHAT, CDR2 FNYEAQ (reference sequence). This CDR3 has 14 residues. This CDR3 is CASSPTGSQETQYF. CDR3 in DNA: TGTGCTAGCAGCCCGACAGGCTCCCAAGAGACCCAGTACTTC.

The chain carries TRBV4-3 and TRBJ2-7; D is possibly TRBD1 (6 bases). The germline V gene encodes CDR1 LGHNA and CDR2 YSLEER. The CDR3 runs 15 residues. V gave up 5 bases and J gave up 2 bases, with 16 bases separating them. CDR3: CASSSKPGQTYEQYF. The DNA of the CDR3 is TGCGCCAGCAGCTCAAAACCGGGACAAACCTACGAGCAGTACTTC.

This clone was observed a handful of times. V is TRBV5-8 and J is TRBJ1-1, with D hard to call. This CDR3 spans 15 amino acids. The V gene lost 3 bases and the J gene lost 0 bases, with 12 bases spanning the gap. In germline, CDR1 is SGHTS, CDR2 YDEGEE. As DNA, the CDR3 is TGTGCCAGCAGCTACGAAAATCGAGTGAACACTGAAGCTTTCTTT. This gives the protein CASSYENRVNTEAFF.

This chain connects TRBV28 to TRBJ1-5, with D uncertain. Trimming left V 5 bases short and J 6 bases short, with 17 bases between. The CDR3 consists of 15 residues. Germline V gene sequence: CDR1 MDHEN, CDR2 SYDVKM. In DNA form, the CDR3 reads TGTGCCAGCAGTCCCCAGGCTGCGGGCGGTCAGCCCCAGCATTTT. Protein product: CASSPQAAGGQPQHF.

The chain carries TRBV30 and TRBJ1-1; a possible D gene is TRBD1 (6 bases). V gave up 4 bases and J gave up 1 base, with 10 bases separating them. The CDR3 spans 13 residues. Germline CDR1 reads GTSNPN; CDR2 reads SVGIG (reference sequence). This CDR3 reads CAWTGRGNTEAFF. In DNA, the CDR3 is TGTGCCTGGACGGGCAGGGGGAACACTGAAGCTTTCTTT.